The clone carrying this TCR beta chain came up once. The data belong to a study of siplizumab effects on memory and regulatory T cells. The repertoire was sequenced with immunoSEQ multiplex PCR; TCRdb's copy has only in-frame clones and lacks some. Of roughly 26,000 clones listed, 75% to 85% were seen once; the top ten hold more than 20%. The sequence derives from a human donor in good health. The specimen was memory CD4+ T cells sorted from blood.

CDR3 sequence (DNA): TGTGCCAGCTCACGGGGGGCGACTAATGAAAAACTGTTTTTT. The encoded protein is CASSRGATNEKLFF. This rearrangement joins TRBV18 to TRBJ1-4, with a tentative D call TRBD1 (6 bases). The CDR3 consists of 14 residues. The V gene lost 4 bases and the J gene lost 2 bases, with 8 bases spanning the gap. Per the germline V gene, CDR1 is KGHSH and CDR2 is LQKENI. The complete variable domain, with remaining parts taken from reference TRBV18 and TRBJ1-4, reads NAGVMQNPRHLVRRRGQEARLRCSPMKGHSHVYWYRQLPEEGLKFMVYLQKENIIDESGMPKERFSAEFPKEGPSILRIQQVVRGDSAAYFCASSRGATNEKLFFGSGTQLSVL.